This TCR beta chain stems from a study of blood T cell repertoires in COVID-19. Study at large: The United States, Italy and Spain provided the acute and convalescent COVID-19 samples. From T cells, B-cell-depleted T cells, or PBMCs came the material, which was cDNA or gDNA.

This clone was counted only a few times. As handled by the study authors: For nucleated cells, counts were estimated from reference gene primer amplification. This table comes from immunoSEQ multiplex PCR, and its TCRdb copy is limited to in-frame clones, with some not included. For V, J and clone size, that table is used; D and trimming come from the DNA. The repertoire holds 200,000 or so clones, under 85% seen once, with approximately 15% in the top ten. Germline V gives CDR1 MDHEN, CDR2 SYDVKM. V was pared by 5 bases and J by 0 bases, with 14 bases between. The CDR3 runs to 15 residues. The sequenced sample consisted of peripheral blood. This chain connects TRBV28 to TRBJ2-7; possible D gene TRBD2, 6 bases. This receptor was identified in a man in his 60s with active or convalescent COVID-19. The CDR3 here is CASSPRGLLSYEQYF. CDR3 bases: TGTGCCAGCAGTCCTCGGGGACTTCTCTCCTACGAGCAGTACTTC. The variable domain in full, with the rest retrieved from reference TRBV28 and TRBJ2-7, is DVKVTQSSRYLVKRTGEKVFLECVQDMDHENMFWYRQDPGLGLRLIYFSYDVKMKEKGDIPEGYSVSREKKERFSLILESASTNQTSMYLCASSPRGLLSYEQYFGPGTRLTVT.